Sequencing of this T cell receptor beta chain was carried out in a study of blood T cell repertoires in COVID-19 (dated by TCRdb to about 2020). The study in broad terms: The collaborator samples originated in the United States, Italy and Spain and spanned the acute and convalescent phases of COVID-19. The prospective study material was composed of cDNA or gDNA derived from T cells, B-cell-depleted T cells, or PBMCs. Subjects who had been exposed to COVID-19, were actively infected with it, or had recovered from it provided the deeply sampled blood TCRbeta repertoires that made up the dataset. The repertoires were made available in a free public database intended to serve as a resource for research on the immune response to SARS-CoV-2. The samples were drawn from the first 160 participants of the ongoing ImmuneRACE study and from 1,254 subjects provided by 6 global collaborators. Sample metadata almost always included a de-identified subject ID, COVID-19 status, age in years and sex. Where HLA class I and class II types were available, the types were taken from metadata supplied by the sample provider, not from assay-based typing.

The immunoSEQ Assay, a bias-controlled multiplex PCR, was used to amplify TCRbeta CDR3 regions from genomic DNA. As for the authors' bioinformatics: The number of nucleated cells in each sample was estimated from the amplification of reference gene primers within the assay. Sequence reads were collapsed and filtered to measure the absolute abundance of every unique TCRbeta CDR3 rearrangement. For each sample, productive Simpson clonality was calculated by taking the square root of Simpson's diversity index across productive rearrangements. TCRdb limited this immuneACCESS table to in-frame rearrangements with V and J called. A share of clones is missing; checked studies link under half to unresolved V genes, and the rest is unexplained. V and J calls and clone size are given by that table; D and trimming were obtained from the DNA. Here the sample has under 300,000 clones; 88% occur a single time. The ten largest clonotypes hold about 3% of the sample.

On this clone itself: There is no known antigen for this receptor. Per-nucleotide qualities are absent, and no much larger clonotype sits a single base away.

Participants in the prospective study were enrolled through a virtual design, were aged about 18 to 100 years, and lived in some 24 United States geographic areas. Cohort assignment in the prospective study relied on participant-reported clinical history from a screening survey and a study questionnaire. Recovered participants in ImmuneRACE Cohort 3 were defined as having two consecutive negative NP/OP PCR tests, clearance from a healthcare professional, or resolution of symptoms. In the prospective study, whole blood, serum and a nasopharyngeal or oropharyngeal swab were collected from each participant by mobile phlebotomists. Additional blood draws and questionnaires over a roughly two-month period could optionally be provided by prospective study participants. Prospective study blood samples were shipped either frozen or at room temperature before DNA extraction. The research as a whole found: Clinical and demographic metadata were provided uncurated, with the amount varying by source and participant.

The TCR sequence derives from a woman aged 45-65 years who had recovered from COVID-19. The sequencing input was PBMCs or T cells enriched from blood (not recorded which).

The CDR3 corresponds to CASSQGVGGLAGELFF. In nucleotide form, the sequence is TGTGCCAGCAGCCAAGGTGTAGGAGGGTTGGCCGGGGAGCTGTTTTTT. This chain joins TRBV3-1 (or the pseudogene TRBV3-2) to TRBJ2-2, with a weak D call of TRBD2 (6 bases match). Including cysteine and phenylalanine, the CDR3 has 16 amino acids. Only CDR3 DNA remains: 48 bases, in frame from the first base. Via the germline V gene (reference sequence), CDR1 is LGHDT and CDR2 YNNKEL. The germline ends are 15 bases apart after V is trimmed by 1 base and J by 6 bases.